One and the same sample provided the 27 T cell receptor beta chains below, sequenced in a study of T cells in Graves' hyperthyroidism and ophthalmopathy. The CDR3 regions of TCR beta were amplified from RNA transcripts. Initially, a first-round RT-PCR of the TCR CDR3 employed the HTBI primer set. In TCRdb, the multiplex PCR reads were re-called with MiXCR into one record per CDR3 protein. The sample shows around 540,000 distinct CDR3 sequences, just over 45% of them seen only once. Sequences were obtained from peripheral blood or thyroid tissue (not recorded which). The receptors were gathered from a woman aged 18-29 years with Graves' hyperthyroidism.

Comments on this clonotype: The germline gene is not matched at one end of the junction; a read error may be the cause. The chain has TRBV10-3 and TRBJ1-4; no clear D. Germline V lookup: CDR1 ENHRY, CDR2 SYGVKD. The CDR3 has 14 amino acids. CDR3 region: CAIKREPANEKLLF. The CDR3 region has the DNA TGTGCCATCAAGCGGGAGCCCGCTAATGAAAAACTGCTTTTT.

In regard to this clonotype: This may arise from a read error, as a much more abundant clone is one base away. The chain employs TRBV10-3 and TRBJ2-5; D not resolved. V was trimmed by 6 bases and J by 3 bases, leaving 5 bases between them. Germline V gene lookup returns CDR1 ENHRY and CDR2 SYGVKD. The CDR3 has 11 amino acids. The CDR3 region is CAISREETQYF. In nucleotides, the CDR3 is TGTGCCATCAGCCGAGAAGAGACCCAGTACTTC.

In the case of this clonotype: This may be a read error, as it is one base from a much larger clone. CDR3 sequence (DNA): TGTGCCAGCAGCTGGACAGGGAGGTTAAACGCTGAAGCTTTCTTT. Its protein is CASSWTGRLNAEAFF. The gene calls are TRBV7-9 and TRBJ1-1; 8 bases line up with TRBD1. The CDR3 runs 15 residues. V shed 4 bases and J 6 bases; nucleotides not matched to a gene: 10. Germline V lookup: CDR1 SEHNR, CDR2 FQNEAQ (reference sequence).

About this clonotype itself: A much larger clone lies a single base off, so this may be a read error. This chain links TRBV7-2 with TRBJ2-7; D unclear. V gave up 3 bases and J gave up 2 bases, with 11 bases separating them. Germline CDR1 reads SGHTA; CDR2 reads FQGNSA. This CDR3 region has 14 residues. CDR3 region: CASSFGLVAYEQYF. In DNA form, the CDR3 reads TGTGCCAGCAGCTTCGGGTTGGTGGCCTACGAGCAGTACTTC.

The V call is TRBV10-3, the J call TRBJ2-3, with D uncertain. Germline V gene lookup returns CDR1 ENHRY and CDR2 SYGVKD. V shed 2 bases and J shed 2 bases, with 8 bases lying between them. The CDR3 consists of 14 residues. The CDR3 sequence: CAISEDQPTDTQYF. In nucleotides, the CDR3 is TGTGCCATCAGTGAGGATCAGCCCACAGATACGCAGTATTTT.

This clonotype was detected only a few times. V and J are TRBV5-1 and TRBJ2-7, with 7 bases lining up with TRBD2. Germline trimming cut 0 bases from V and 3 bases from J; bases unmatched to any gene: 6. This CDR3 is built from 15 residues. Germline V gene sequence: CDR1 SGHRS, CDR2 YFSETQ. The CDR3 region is CASSLVSGTVYEQYF. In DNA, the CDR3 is TGCGCCAGCAGCTTGGTAAGCGGGACGGTCTACGAGCAGTACTTC.

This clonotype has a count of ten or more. The CDR3 is CATSDPDRVNGYTF. CDR3 bases: TGTGCCACCAGTGATCCCGACAGGGTTAATGGCTACACCTTC. The V gene is TRBV24-1, the J gene TRBJ1-2; 7 positions match TRBD1. CDR3 length: 14 amino acids. The germline CDR1 and CDR2 sequences are KGHDR and SFDVKD. J gave up 6 bases and V 3 bases, and 6 bases lay outside the gene matches.

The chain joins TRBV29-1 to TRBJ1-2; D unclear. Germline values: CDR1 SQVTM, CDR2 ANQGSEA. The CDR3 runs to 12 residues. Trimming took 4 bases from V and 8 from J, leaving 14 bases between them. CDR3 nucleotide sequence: TGCAGCGTTGTTTACGGGATAAGGGGCTACACCTTC. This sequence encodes CSVVYGIRGYTF.

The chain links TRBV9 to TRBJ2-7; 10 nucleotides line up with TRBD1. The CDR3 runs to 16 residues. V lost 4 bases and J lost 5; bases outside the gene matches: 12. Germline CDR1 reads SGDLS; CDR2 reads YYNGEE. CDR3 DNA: TGTGCCAGCAGCTTAAGTACGGACAGGGGGACCAACGAGCAGTACTTC. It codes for CASSLSTDRGTNEQYF. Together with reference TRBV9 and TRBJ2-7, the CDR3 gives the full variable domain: DSGVTQTPKHLITATGQRVTLRCSPRSGDLSVYWYQQSLDQGLQFLIQYYNGEERAKGNILERFSAQQFPDLHSELNLSSLELGDSALYFCASSLSTDRGTNEQYFGPGTRLTVT.

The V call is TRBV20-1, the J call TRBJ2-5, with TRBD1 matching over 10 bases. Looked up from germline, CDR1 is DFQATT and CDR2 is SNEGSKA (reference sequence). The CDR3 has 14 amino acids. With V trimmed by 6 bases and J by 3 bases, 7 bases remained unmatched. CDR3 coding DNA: TGCAGTGCCGTAGAGGGGACAGGGGAAGAGACCCAGTACTTC. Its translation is CSAVEGTGEETQYF.

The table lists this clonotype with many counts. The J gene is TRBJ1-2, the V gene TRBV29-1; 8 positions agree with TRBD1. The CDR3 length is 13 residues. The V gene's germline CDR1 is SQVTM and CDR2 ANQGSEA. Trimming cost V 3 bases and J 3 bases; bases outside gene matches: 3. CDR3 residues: CSVEDRAHYGYTF. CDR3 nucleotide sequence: TGCAGCGTTGAGGACAGGGCCCACTATGGCTACACCTTC. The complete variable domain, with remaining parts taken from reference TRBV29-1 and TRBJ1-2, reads SAVISQKPSRDICQRGTSLTIQCQVDSQVTMMFWYRQQPGQSLTLIATANQGSEATYESGFVIDKFPISRPNLTFSTLTVSNMSPEDSSIYLCSVEDRAHYGYTFGSGTRLTVV.

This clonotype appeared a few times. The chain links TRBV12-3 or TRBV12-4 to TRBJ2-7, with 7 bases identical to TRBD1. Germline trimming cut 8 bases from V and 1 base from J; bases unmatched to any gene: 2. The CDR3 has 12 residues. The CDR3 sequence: CASGTVSYEQYF. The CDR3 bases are TGTGCCAGCGGGACAGTTTCCTACGAGCAGTACTTC.

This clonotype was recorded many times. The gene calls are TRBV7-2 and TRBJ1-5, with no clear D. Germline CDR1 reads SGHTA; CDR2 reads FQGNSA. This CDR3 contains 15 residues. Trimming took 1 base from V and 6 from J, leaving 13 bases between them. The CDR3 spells CASSLDVIGSQPQHF. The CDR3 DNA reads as TGTGCCAGCAGCTTAGACGTGATTGGCAGTCAGCCCCAGCATTTT.

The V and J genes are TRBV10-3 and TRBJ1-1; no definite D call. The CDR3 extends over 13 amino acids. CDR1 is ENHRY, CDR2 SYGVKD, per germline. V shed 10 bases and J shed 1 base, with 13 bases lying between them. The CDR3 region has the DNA TGTGCCACCGGCCGGACCAAGAACACTGAAGCTTTCTTT. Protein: CATGRTKNTEAFF.

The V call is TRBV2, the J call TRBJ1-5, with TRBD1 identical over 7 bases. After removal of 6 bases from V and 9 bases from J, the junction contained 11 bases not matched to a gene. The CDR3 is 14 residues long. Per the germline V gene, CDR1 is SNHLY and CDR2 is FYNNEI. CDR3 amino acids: CASSQEVQGLPQHF. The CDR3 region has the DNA TGTGCCAGCAGCCAAGAAGTACAGGGGCTGCCCCAGCATTTT.

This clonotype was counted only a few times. The CDR3 coding sequence is TGTGCCAGCGCAGTAGGGTCTCACTATGGCTACACCTTC. This encodes CASAVGSHYGYTF. The chain couples TRBV27 to TRBJ1-2; D is undetermined. CDR1 and CDR2 (germline): MNHEY, SMNVEV (reference sequence). The CDR3 consists of 13 residues. V was pared by 8 bases and J by 3 bases, with 13 bases between.

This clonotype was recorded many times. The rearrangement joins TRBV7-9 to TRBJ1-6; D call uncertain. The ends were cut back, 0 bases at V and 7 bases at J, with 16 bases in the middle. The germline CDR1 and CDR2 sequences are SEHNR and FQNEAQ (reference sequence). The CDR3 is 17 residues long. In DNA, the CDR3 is TGTGCCAGCAGCTTAGCGGGAGTGGGCCTGAGGAATTCACCCCTCCACTTT. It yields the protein CASSLAGVGLRNSPLHF.

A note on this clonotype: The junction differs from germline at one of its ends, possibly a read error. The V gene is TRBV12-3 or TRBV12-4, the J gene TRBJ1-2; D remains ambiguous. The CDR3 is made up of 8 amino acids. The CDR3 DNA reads TGTGCCAGCCGGGCAGCCCTATTC. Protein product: CASRAALF.

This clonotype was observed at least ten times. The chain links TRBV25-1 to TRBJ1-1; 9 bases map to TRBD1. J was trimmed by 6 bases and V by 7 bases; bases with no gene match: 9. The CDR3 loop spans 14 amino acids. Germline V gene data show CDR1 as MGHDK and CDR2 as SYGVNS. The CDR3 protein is CASTPGQGWAEAFF. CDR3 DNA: TGTGCCAGCACCCCAGGACAGGGGTGGGCTGAAGCTTTCTTT.

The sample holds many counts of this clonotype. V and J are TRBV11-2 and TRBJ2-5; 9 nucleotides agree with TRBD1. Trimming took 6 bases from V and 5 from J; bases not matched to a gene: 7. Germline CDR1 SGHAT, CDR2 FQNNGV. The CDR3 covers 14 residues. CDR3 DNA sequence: TGTGCCAGCAGTACAGGGGGCGCACGGGAGACCCAGTACTTC. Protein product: CASSTGGARETQYF.

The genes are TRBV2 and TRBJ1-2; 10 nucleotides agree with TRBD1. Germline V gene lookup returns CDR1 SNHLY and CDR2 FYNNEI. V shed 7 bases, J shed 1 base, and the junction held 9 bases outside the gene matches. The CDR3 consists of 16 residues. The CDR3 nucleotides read TGTGCCAGCACAGGGACAGGGGCTCAACGTAACTATGGCTACACCTTC. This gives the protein CASTGTGAQRNYGYTF. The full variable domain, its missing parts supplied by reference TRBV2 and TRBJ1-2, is EPEVTQTPSHQVTQMGQEVILRCVPISNHLYFYWYRQILGQKVEFLVSFYNNEISEKSEIFDDQFSVERPDGSNFTLKIRSTKLEDSAMYFCASTGTGAQRNYGYTFGSGTRLTVV.

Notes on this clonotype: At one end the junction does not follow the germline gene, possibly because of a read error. The CDR3 protein is CATSDGLRTQYF. The CDR3 bases are TGTGCCACCAGTGATGGTCTTAGGACCCAGTACTTT. V is TRBV24-1 and J is TRBJ2-5; no reliable D call. This CDR3 has 12 residues. The germline gives CDR1 KGHDR, CDR2 SFDVKD.

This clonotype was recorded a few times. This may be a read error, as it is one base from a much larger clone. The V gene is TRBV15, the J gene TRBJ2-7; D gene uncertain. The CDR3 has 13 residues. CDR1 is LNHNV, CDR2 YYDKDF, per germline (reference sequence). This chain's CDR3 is CATSDGVEYGQYF. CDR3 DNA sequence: TGTGCCACCTCCGATGGGGTTGAGTACGGGCAGTACTTC. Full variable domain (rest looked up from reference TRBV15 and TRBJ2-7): DAMVIQNPRYQVTQFGKPVTLSCSQTLNHNVMYWYQQKSSQAPKLLFHYYDKDFNNEADTPDNFQSRRPNTSFCFLDIRSPGLGDTAMYLCATSDGVEYGQYFGPGTRLTVT.

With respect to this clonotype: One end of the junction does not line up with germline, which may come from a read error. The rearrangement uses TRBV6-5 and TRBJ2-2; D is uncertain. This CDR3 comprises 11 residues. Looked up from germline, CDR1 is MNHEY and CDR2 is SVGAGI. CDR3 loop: CAISYDGELFF. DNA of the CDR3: TGTGCCATCAGTTACGACGGGGAGCTGTTTTTT.

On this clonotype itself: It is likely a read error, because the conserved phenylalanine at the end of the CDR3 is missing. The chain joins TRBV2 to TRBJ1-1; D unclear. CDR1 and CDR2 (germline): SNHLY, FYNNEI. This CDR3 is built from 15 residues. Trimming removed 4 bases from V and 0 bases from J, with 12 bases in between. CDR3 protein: CASSARQIMNTEAFL. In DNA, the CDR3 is TGTGCCAGCAGTGCCCGACAAATCATGAACACTGAAGCTTTCCTT.

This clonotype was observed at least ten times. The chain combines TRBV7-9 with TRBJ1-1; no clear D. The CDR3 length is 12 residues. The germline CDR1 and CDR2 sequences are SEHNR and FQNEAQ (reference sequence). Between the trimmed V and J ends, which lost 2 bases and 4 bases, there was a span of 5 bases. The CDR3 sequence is CASSLSATEAFF. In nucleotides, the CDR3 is TGTGCCAGCAGCTTATCTGCCACTGAAGCTTTCTTT.

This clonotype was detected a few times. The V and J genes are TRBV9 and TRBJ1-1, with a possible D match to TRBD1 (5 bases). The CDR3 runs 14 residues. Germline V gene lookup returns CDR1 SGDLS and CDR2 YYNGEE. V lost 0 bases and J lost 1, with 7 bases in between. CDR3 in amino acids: CASSVVGENTEAFF. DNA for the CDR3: TGTGCCAGCAGCGTAGTGGGGGAGAACACTGAAGCTTTCTTT.